Reported below is one TCR beta chain. The repertoire was sequenced with immunoSEQ multiplex PCR; TCRdb's copy has only in-frame clones and lacks some. The table lists approximately 100,000 clones, about 90% of them singletons, with approximately 3.4% in the top ten. The data were obtained in a study of T cell changes during pregnancy in multiple sclerosis. CDR1 LNHNV and CDR2 YYDKDF come from the germline V gene (reference sequence). The CDR3 totals 14 residues. The chain combines TRBV15 with TRBJ2-5, with D unresolved. The DNA end is a closer match to TRBJ2-7, so the J assignment may be wrong. This clonotype was obtained from a female donor with multiple sclerosis, enrolled in a pregnancy study. Sample: peripheral blood, taken in the second trimester of pregnancy. CDR3 sequence: CATSRDPGSYEQYF. The CDR3 DNA is TGTGCCACCAGCAGAGATCCAGGCTCCTACGAGCAGTACTTC.